The present TCR beta chain was sequenced within a study of T cell repertoires in cytomegalovirus infection (dated by TCRdb to between 2018 and 2021). About the investigation overall: Recently identified HLA-C-restricted CMV epitopes, whose presentation resists viral immunomodulation, were targeted by peptide stimulations together with well-studied HLA-B-restricted epitopes. Donor HLA type was relevant to the analysis, as public TCR beta signatures indicated carriage of CMV infection together with the matching HLA type. Here is what the overall study found, with its caveats: In both this cohort and an independent cohort of more than 350 donors, the cumulative frequency of public TCR beta family members distinguished carriers of CMV infection plus the relevant HLA type. The ex vivo response was dominated by HLA-C-restricted CMV-specific TCR beta clonotypes, and the single most frequent clonotype in two of eight donors was supplied by these HLA-C-restricted clonotypes.

Data came from an Illumina HiSeq 1500. Using fastp at Q25 and MiXCR, TCRdb reprocessed the public reads and kept productive beta chains. Every distinct CDR3 protein forms one entry, paired with its most common genes and DNA. This sample is represented by about 130,000 distinct CDR3 sequences; about 31% of them were singletons. The ten biggest clones cover approximately 50% of the sample. As to this clonotype: The specificity of this receptor is unknown. Per-base quality was not reported, and no clone a single base away is much larger than it.

In light of the paper, this sample's treatment or condition label describes: in vitro stimulation with specific CMV peptide epitopes to enrich CMV-specific T cells. The CDR3 runs 15 residues from the cysteine to the phenylalanine. The retained sequence is limited to the CDR3, 45 bases, with the frame set at the first base. CDR1 and CDR2 are drawn from the germline V gene: SGHDN, FVKESK. V is reduced by 0 bases and J by 1 base, leaving a spacing of 9 bases between them. Sequencing used CD8+ T cells from cultured PBMCs, obtained from culture after CMV antigen stimulation. The receptor chain draws on TRBV14 and TRBJ1-1, with the D gene too uncertain to name. The source is a human donor in good health (CMV status not recorded). Some clones in this sample may be carry-over from other donors' samples. The DNA sequence reads TGTGCCAGCAGCCAAGATGAAGGGTGGAACACTGAAGCTTTCTTT. Translated, this gives CASSQDEGWNTEAFF.